These 32 T cell receptor beta chains came from one sample sequenced in a study of CD8 T cells in Susac syndrome (dated by TCRdb to the late 2010s). Library preparation used the immunoSEQ multiplex PCR assay. RNA was extracted with the RNeasy kit and roughly 0.45 to 1 ug was reverse transcribed using random hexamers. TCRdb cleaned the public reads at Q25 with fastp, built clones with MiXCR and kept in-frame beta chains. Merged by CDR3 protein, the rows form single entries marked with the most common genes and DNA. The sample data list about 140,000 distinct CDR3 sequences, and around 96% of these were observed just once. The biggest ten clones account for approximately 0.11% of the sample. The sequenced material came from CD4+ T cells from PBMCs. The receptor set was obtained from a human donor with multiple sclerosis.

This sequence joins TRBV20-1 and TRBJ2-2; D unresolved. Trimming left V 1 base short and J 2 bases short, with 11 bases between. The germline CDR1 and CDR2 sequences are DFQATT and SNEGSKA (reference sequence). The CDR3 has 15 amino acids. The CDR3 DNA reads as TGCAGTGCTAGAGCGCACAGATCAAACACCGGGGAGCTGTTTTTT. This translates into CSARAHRSNTGELFF.

This chain connects TRBV5-1 to TRBJ1-2; 8 nucleotides match TRBD1. J gave up 7 bases and V 4 bases, and 15 bases lay outside the gene matches. The CDR3 has 16 amino acids. Germline CDR1 reads SGHRS; CDR2 reads YFSETQ. The DNA for the CDR3 is TGCGCCAGCAGCCTGCGACAGGGGCCGATCTCCGGTGGCTACACCTTC. The encoded protein is CASSLRQGPISGGYTF.

The chain is built from TRBV27 and TRBJ1-5, with 12 bases fitting TRBD1. This CDR3 has 15 amino acids. Trimming at V came to 7 bases and at J to 6 bases, leaving 7 bases not matched to a gene. CDR1 is MNHEY, CDR2 SMNVEV, per germline (reference sequence). The DNA for the CDR3 is TGTGCCAGCAAAATTGGGACAGGGGGCCTTCAGCCCCAGCATTTT. This encodes CASKIGTGGLQPQHF.

The chain has TRBV29-1 and TRBJ1-2; D call uncertain. V was pared by 1 base and J by 6 bases, with 12 bases between. The V gene's germline CDR1 is SQVTM and CDR2 ANQGSEA. The CDR3 runs 13 residues. The CDR3 nucleotides are TGCAGCGTTGAAGCTCCCAGTTTGGATGGCTACACCTTC. It is translated as CSVEAPSLDGYTF. The full variable domain, in which reference TRBV29-1 and TRBJ1-2 provide the parts outside the CDR3, is SAVISQKPSRDICQRGTSLTIQCQVDSQVTMMFWYRQQPGQSLTLIATANQGSEATYESGFVIDKFPISRPNLTFSTLTVSNMSPEDSSIYLCSVEAPSLDGYTFGSGTRLTVV.

This clonotype was counted once. CDR3 in amino acids: CSAELAGTYNEQFF. DNA for the CDR3: TGCAGTGCAGAACTAGCGGGGACCTACAATGAGCAGTTCTTC. The chain combines TRBV20-1 with TRBJ2-1; 10 bases fit TRBD2. V was pared by 6 bases and J by 2 bases, with 4 bases of the junction left unmatched. This CDR3 is 14 amino acids long. CDR1 is DFQATT, CDR2 SNEGSKA, per germline (reference sequence).

V gene TRBV30 combines with J gene TRBJ2-7; 8 nucleotides align to TRBD1. Trimming at V came to 1 base and at J to 3 bases, leaving 5 bases not matched to a gene. Germline lookup yields CDR1 GTSNPN and CDR2 SVGIG (reference sequence). The CDR3 totals 14 residues. CDR3 loop: CAWSEGGQVYEQYF. CDR3 sequence (DNA): TGTGCCTGGAGTGAAGGGGGACAGGTCTACGAGCAGTACTTC. The whole variable domain, remainder taken from reference TRBV30 and TRBJ2-7, is SQTIHQWPATLVQPVGSPLSLECTVEGTSNPNLYWYRQAAGRGLQLLFYSVGIGQISSEVPQNLSASRPQDRQFILSSKKLLLSDSGFYLCAWSEGGQVYEQYFGPGTRLTVT.

The DNA for the CDR3 is TGTGCCTGGATTCCCCGGGCCAGCCAGAACACTGAAGCTTTCTTT. Encoded protein: CAWIPRASQNTEAFF. The chain combines TRBV30 with TRBJ1-1; D not certain. V was trimmed by 4 bases and J by 1 base, leaving 16 bases between them. The germline V gene encodes CDR1 GTSNPN and CDR2 SVGIG (reference sequence). The CDR3 is 15 residues long.

This chain joins TRBV20-1 and TRBJ2-3, with 8 bases identical to TRBD1. J lost 3 bases, V lost 4 bases, and 9 bases had no gene match. Looked up from germline, CDR1 is DFQATT and CDR2 is SNEGSKA (reference sequence). The CDR3 has 15 amino acids. In DNA, the CDR3 is TGCAGTGCTACCCCCAGGGGGCGGCCGACAGATACGCAGTATTTT. It is translated as CSATPRGRPTDTQYF.

The CDR3 is CSVRDGQEKLFF. Written as DNA, the CDR3 is TGCAGCGTCCGGGACGGCCAAGAAAAACTGTTTTTT. The V call is TRBV29-1, the J call TRBJ1-4; tentative D call: TRBD1 (5 bases). The CDR3 has 12 amino acids. Germline CDR1 SQVTM, CDR2 ANQGSEA. V was shortened by 6 bases and J by 8 bases, with 13 bases between the two germline ends.

The chain is built from TRBV15 and TRBJ2-1, with 9 bases fitting TRBD2. Germline V gene data show CDR1 as LNHNV and CDR2 as YYDKDF (reference sequence). After removal of 5 bases from V and 5 bases from J, the junction contained 4 bases not matched to a gene. The CDR3 contains 14 residues. The CDR3 region has the DNA TGTGCCACCAGCGCGCGACTAGCGGACAATGAGCAGTTCTTC. Translated, it gives CATSARLADNEQFF.

This clonotype was observed a handful of times. The chain employs TRBV28 and TRBJ1-1; 9 nucleotides agree with TRBD1. Germline CDR1 MDHEN, CDR2 SYDVKM. The CDR3 has 15 amino acids. The V and J ends lost 5 bases and 2 bases, in that order; junction bases with no gene match: 6. The CDR3 is CASSPPGQGNTEAFF. CDR3 DNA sequence: TGTGCCAGCAGTCCCCCGGGACAGGGTAACACTGAAGCTTTCTTT.

The chain recombines TRBV27 with TRBJ2-3; 9 positions match TRBD2. With 2 bases clipped from V and 3 bases from J, the junction kept 0 bases outside the gene matches. This CDR3 is built from 14 residues. CDR1 and CDR2 (germline): MNHEY, SMNVEV (reference sequence). DNA of the CDR3: TGTGCCAGCAGTTTACTAGCGGGGACAGATACGCAGTATTTT. The encoded protein is CASSLLAGTDTQYF.

The chain is built from TRBV20-1 and TRBJ1-1; TRBD1 aligns across 9 bases. The CDR3 has 17 amino acids. CDR1 DFQATT and CDR2 SNEGSKA come from the germline V gene (reference sequence). V dropped 6 bases and J dropped 1; count of bases not matched to a gene: 15. Here the CDR3 DNA reads TGCAGTGCCACAAGGCCGGACAGGGGAATCGGGAACACTGAAGCTTTCTTT. It yields the protein CSATRPDRGIGNTEAFF.

The chain couples TRBV4-1 to TRBJ2-3; no firm D call. Germline V gene lookup returns CDR1 MGHRA and CDR2 YSYEKL. The CDR3 contains 12 residues. V gave up 3 bases and J gave up 3 bases, with 4 bases separating them. CDR3 sequence reads: CASSHPTDTQYF. The CDR3 region has the DNA TGCGCCAGCAGCCACCCGACAGATACGCAGTATTTT.

This chain uses TRBV5-1 with TRBJ1-1; tentative D call: TRBD1 (5 bases). This CDR3 has 15 amino acids. From germline, CDR1 is SGHRS and CDR2 YFSETQ. Trimming removed 0 bases at V and 3 bases at J, with 12 bases between. CDR3 sequence: CASSLAGGRDTEAFF. The CDR3 bases are TGCGCCAGCAGCTTGGCTGGGGGGAGAGACACTGAAGCTTTCTTT.

V and J are TRBV12-3 or TRBV12-4 and TRBJ2-1, with 8 nucleotides matching TRBD2. The CDR3 runs 16 residues. V shed 3 bases, J shed 4 bases, and the junction held 8 bases outside the gene matches. CDR3 region: CASSLLSGRIYNEQFF. CDR3 bases: TGTGCCAGCAGTTTGTTAAGCGGGAGAATTTACAATGAGCAGTTCTTC.

The rearrangement uses TRBV4-3 and TRBJ1-2; D is unresolved. Germline V gene lookup returns CDR1 LGHNA and CDR2 YSLEER. The CDR3 is 14 amino acids. V lost 0 bases and J 5 bases, leaving 10 bases between the germline ends. CDR3 protein: CASSQDWGGYGYTF. The CDR3 region has the DNA TGCGCCAGCAGCCAAGATTGGGGAGGTTATGGCTACACCTTC.

V gene TRBV10-2 combines with J gene TRBJ2-7; 7 bases are a match to TRBD2. This CDR3 is 13 amino acids long. CDR1 and CDR2 from the germline V gene are WSHSY and SAAADI. The ends lost 8 bases at V and 4 bases at J; junction bases unmatched: 8. The CDR3 spells CASRGGSLYEQYF. The CDR3 nucleotides are TGCGCCAGCCGCGGCGGGAGTCTATACGAGCAGTACTTC.

The J gene is TRBJ1-4, the V gene TRBV5-4, with TRBD1 identical over 9 bases. Germline lookup yields CDR1 SGHNT and CDR2 YYREEE (reference sequence). V trimming: 4 bases; J trimming: 5 bases; junction bases outside the gene matches: 3. The CDR3 runs to 14 residues. The CDR3 DNA reads as TGTGCCAGCAGCGACGGGACAGGGAATGAAAAACTGTTTTTT. Translation: CASSDGTGNEKLFF.

This rearrangement joins TRBV9 to TRBJ2-3; D gene uncertain. Trimming shortened V by 0 bases and J by 2 bases, and 10 bases separated the two germline ends. This CDR3 is 15 amino acids long. The germline V gene has CDR1 SGDLS and CDR2 YYNGEE. The CDR3 region is CASSVGGQLTDTQYF. The CDR3 DNA is TGTGCCAGCAGCGTAGGAGGCCAGCTCACAGATACGCAGTATTTT.

The J gene is TRBJ1-4, the V gene TRBV30, with D tentatively TRBD1 (6 bases). CDR3 length: 15 amino acids. Germline CDR1 and CDR2: GTSNPN and SVGIG (reference sequence). Trimming removed 3 bases at V and 0 bases at J, with 11 bases between. CDR3 loop: CAWRLQGSTNEKLFF. CDR3 nucleotide sequence: TGTGCCTGGAGGTTACAGGGTTCAACTAATGAAAAACTGTTTTTT.

In this sample, this clonotype turned up once. The V gene is TRBV20-1, the J gene TRBJ2-7; 7 nucleotides line up with TRBD2. CDR3 length: 14 residues. Trimming cost V 6 bases and J 2 bases; bases outside gene matches: 10. CDR1 and CDR2 (germline): DFQATT, SNEGSKA (reference sequence). Written as DNA, the CDR3 is TGCAGTGCCATCCGGGGAGGGCCCCCCTACGAGCAGTACTTC. This gives the protein CSAIRGGPPYEQYF.

The V call is TRBV7-2, the J call TRBJ2-3; the D gene could be TRBD1 or TRBD2 (5 bases each). This CDR3 has 16 residues. V was cut by 5 bases and J by 5 bases, with 20 bases left in between. Germline CDR1 reads SGHTA; CDR2 reads FQGNSA. CDR3 region: CASSPRIIGAGDTQYF. DNA for the CDR3: TGTGCCAGCAGCCCTAGAATTATAGGGGCGGGAGATACGCAGTATTTT.

The CDR3 spells CAWQRASAFNQPQHF. Here the CDR3 DNA reads TGTGCCTGGCAACGGGCCTCGGCATTCAATCAGCCCCAGCATTTT. The chain recombines TRBV30 with TRBJ1-5; unclear D gene. Trimming stripped 5 bases from V and 3 bases from J, with 17 bases between. Germline values: CDR1 GTSNPN, CDR2 SVGIG (reference sequence). This CDR3 comprises 15 residues.

The chain links TRBV29-1 to TRBJ1-5; D is unclear. V was pared by 6 bases and J by 0 bases, with 9 bases between. The CDR3 has 13 residues. Germline-derived CDR1 and CDR2 are SQVTM and ANQGSEA. The CDR3, as DNA: TGCAGCGTCCAGGAGGATAGCAATCAGCCCCAGCATTTT. Encoded protein: CSVQEDSNQPQHF.

The CDR3, as DNA: TGTGCCAGCAGTTCCGCGGGAGGGGGCAGGTCCAAAAACATTCAGTACTTC. It is translated as CASSSAGGGRSKNIQYF. The V call is TRBV27, the J call TRBJ2-4; 9 nucleotides line up with TRBD2. Germline V lookup: CDR1 MNHEY, CDR2 SMNVEV (reference sequence). V gave up 4 bases and J gave up 2 bases; unmatched junction bases: 9. The CDR3 consists of 17 residues.

V usage is TRBV29-1 and J usage is TRBJ2-5, with 10 positions matching TRBD2. V lost 5 bases and J lost 5; bases outside the gene matches: 17. Germline lookup yields CDR1 SQVTM and CDR2 ANQGSEA. The CDR3 length is 17 residues. The CDR3 DNA reads as TGCAGCGTTCCGTCGGCTAGCGGGAGCTCATGGGAGGAGACCCAGTACTTC. This translates into CSVPSASGSSWEETQYF.

Comments on this clonotype: The junction departs from germline at one end; a sequencing error may be responsible. The rearrangement uses TRBV29-1 and TRBJ2-2; D may be TRBD2 (5 bases). The CDR3 contains 13 residues. Germline-derived CDR1 and CDR2 are SQVTM and ANQGSEA. The chain's CDR3 is CSVLVGNAGELFF. CDR3 DNA: TGCAGCGTTCTCGTCGGGAACGCCGGGGAGCTGTTTTTT.

V is TRBV5-1 and J is TRBJ2-4; no firm D call. There are 13 residues in the CDR3. The V and J ends lost 0 bases and 8 bases respectively, with 9 bases between them. The V gene's germline CDR1 is SGHRS and CDR2 YFSETQ. The CDR3 reads CASSLAGADIQYF. CDR3 bases: TGCGCCAGCAGCTTGGCGGGCGCTGACATTCAGTACTTC.

The rearrangement joins TRBV3-1 to TRBJ2-5, with 7 nucleotides matching TRBD2. The CDR3 length is 16 residues. CDR1 and CDR2 (germline): LGHDT, YNNKEL (reference sequence). V trimming: 0 bases; J trimming: 4 bases; junction bases outside the gene matches: 8. The DNA of the CDR3 is TGTGCCAGCAGCCAAGATGATGGCGGGAGTACAGAGACCCAGTACTTC. Translated: CASSQDDGGSTETQYF.

This chain connects TRBV20-1 to TRBJ2-2, with 13 bases aligning to TRBD2. The CDR3 runs 17 residues. Germline CDR1 reads DFQATT; CDR2 reads SNEGSKA (reference sequence). Germline trimming cut 2 bases from V and 6 bases from J; bases unmatched to any gene: 9. The CDR3 DNA reads TGCAGTGCTAGACCCACTAGCGGGAGGGCAAATTCCGGGGAGCTGTTTTTT. It specifies CSARPTSGRANSGELFF.

CDR3 sequence: CASSAQGRGEQYF. In DNA form, the CDR3 reads TGTGCCAGCAGTGCACAGGGAAGGGGCGAGCAGTACTTC. The chain links TRBV16 to TRBJ2-7; D might be TRBD1 (6 bases). CDR3 size: 13 residues. V lost 6 bases and J 6 bases, leaving 15 bases between the germline ends. Germline CDR1 and CDR2: KGHSY and FQNENV.